The present T cell receptor (beta chain) was sequenced within a study of T cell responses to AZD1222 COVID-19 vaccine. Study information: The study pooled second doses at about 4 or about 12 weeks.

The germline V and J ends were trimmed by 1 base and 5 bases, with 9 bases remaining between them. This CDR3 has 14 residues. Germline V gene data show CDR1 as KGHSH and CDR2 as LQKENI. Some clones are missing from TCRdb's copy, which holds only in-frame ones; the method was immunoSEQ multiplex PCR. The sample consists of approximately 98,000 clones, about 86% of them appearing once. Findings and limits, study-wide: Vaccination with two AZD1222 doses was followed by a rise in Spike-specific TCR breadth and depth.

Details on this clone: Its specificity is unknown.

The starting material was peripheral blood, obtained on day 0 of AZD1222 vaccination. This TCR was sampled from an adult in good health. This sequence joins TRBV18 and TRBJ1-5; D uncertain. The CDR3: CASSPRPRDQPQHF. The DNA for the CDR3 is TGTGCCAGCTCACCACGTCCCCGCGATCAGCCCCAGCATTTT.